Shown below are 21 T cell receptor beta chains from a single sample sequenced in a study of CXCR3-negative and CXCR3-positive naive CD8 T cells. Regarding the study as a whole: TRB CDR3 hydrophobicity was greater in CXCR3-positive naive cells than in CXCR3-negative naive cells.

These receptors are not linked to any known antigen. cDNA libraries for TRB were generated by 5' RACE incorporating UMI labels. For each CDR3 protein, TCRdb gives one entry from its re-call of the 5' RACE reads, without DNA. This repertoire comprises around 63,000 distinct CDR3 sequences; its ten largest clones make up under 0.9%. The sample taken for sequencing was naive CXCR3+ CD8+ T cells from blood. This sample's subset: CD45RO-CCR7+CD27+CD95- naive CD8+ T cells expressing CXCR3 (TNR3+). Source of these receptors: a human donor in good health. Some clones in this sample may be carry-over from other donors' samples.

J is TRBJ2-5 and V is TRBV11-2; the TCRdb D gene call, TRBD1, has no DNA to confirm it. Germline loops: CDR1 SGHAT, CDR2 FQNNGV. The CDR3 has 15 amino acids. The chain's CDR3 is CASSPPGQVAETQYF.

This sequence joins TRBV12-3 or TRBV12-4 and TRBJ2-2. There are 13 residues in the CDR3. CDR3 loop: CASSLELTGELFF.

This chain connects TRBV19 to TRBJ1-1; the D call of TRBD1 rests on TCRdb alone, since no DNA is present to check it. In germline, CDR1 is LNHDA, CDR2 SQIVND (reference sequence). The CDR3 has 18 residues. The CDR3 sequence is CASIPPGQGSLRRTEAFF.

V usage is TRBV27 and J usage is TRBJ2-1; TCRdb reports TRBD1, a call that lacks DNA to check it against. From germline, CDR1 is MNHEY and CDR2 SMNVEV (reference sequence). The CDR3 covers 15 residues. CDR3 region: CASSLSRGYHNEQFF.

This chain links TRBV7-9 with TRBJ1-1; TCRdb's D gene call, TRBD1, goes unchecked for lack of DNA. The CDR3 contains 14 residues. Germline V gene data show CDR1 as SEHNR and CDR2 as FQNEAQ (reference sequence). CDR3 amino acids: CASSHTGVNTEAFF.

The chain couples TRBV6-2 or TRBV6-3 to TRBJ1-1. CDR3 size: 12 residues. Germline V gene lookup returns CDR1 MNHEY and CDR2 SVGEGT. CDR3 residues: CASSRQNTEAFF.

The CDR3 here is CASSYSDRGGHGYTF. The genes are TRBV6-5 and TRBJ1-2; TCRdb calls TRBD1, which cannot be checked without DNA. The CDR3 extends over 15 amino acids. Germline CDR1 reads MNHEY; CDR2 reads SVGAGI.

The rearrangement links TRBV20-1 to TRBJ1-1; the D call of TRBD1 rests on TCRdb alone, since no DNA is present to check it. CDR3 length: 14 residues. The germline CDR1 and CDR2 sequences are DFQATT and SNEGSKA (reference sequence). The CDR3 here is CSVVGTEGHTEAFF.

The chain joins TRBV29-1 to TRBJ2-1; there is no DNA to check the TCRdb D call of TRBD1. CDR3 length: 11 amino acids. CDR1 is SQVTM, CDR2 ANQGSEA, per germline. CDR3 residues: CSLRTGGEQFF.

This rearrangement joins TRBV7-9 to TRBJ2-1; checking the TCRdb D call of TRBD1 is not possible without DNA. Germline CDR1 and CDR2: SEHNR and FQNEAQ (reference sequence). This CDR3 contains 12 residues. The CDR3 spells CASSPGTGEQFF. The variable domain in full, with the rest retrieved from reference TRBV7-9 and TRBJ2-1, is DTGVSQNPRHKITKRGQNVTFRCDPISEHNRLYWYRQTLGQGPEFLTYFQNEAQLEKSRLLSDRFSAERPKGSFSTLEIQRTEQGDSAMYLCASSPGTGEQFFGPGTRLTVL.

The genes are TRBV7-9 and TRBJ2-7; no DNA is available, so the TRBD1 call from TCRdb remains unchecked. The CDR3 is made up of 15 amino acids. The germline CDR1 and CDR2 sequences are SEHNR and FQNEAQ (reference sequence). CDR3 residues: CASSPGQDYSYEQYF.

The gene calls are TRBV28 and TRBJ2-1; TCRdb calls TRBD2, which cannot be checked without DNA. Germline V CDR1 and CDR2: MDHEN, SYDVKM. There are 13 residues in the CDR3. The CDR3 here is CASTGGPGNEQFF.

The rearrangement links TRBV20-1 to TRBJ2-1. Germline V gene sequence: CDR1 DFQATT, CDR2 SNEGSKA (reference sequence). The CDR3 consists of 17 residues. CDR3 protein: CSATKVLPSSSYNEQFF.

The chain couples TRBV27 to TRBJ2-7; TCRdb lists TRBD1, though no DNA is available to test this call. This CDR3 region has 16 residues. From germline, CDR1 is MNHEY and CDR2 SMNVEV (reference sequence). CDR3 in amino acids: CASSLLGQGATYEQYF.

The chain has TRBV7-6 and TRBJ2-3. Germline V gene data show CDR1 as SGHVS and CDR2 as FNYEAQ. The CDR3 consists of 15 residues. The CDR3 loop is CASSLSEASTDTQYF.

The chain employs TRBV29-1 and TRBJ2-1; checking the TCRdb D call of TRBD2 is not possible without DNA. The germline CDR1 and CDR2 sequences are SQVTM and ANQGSEA. This CDR3 is 16 amino acids long. The CDR3 here is CSVGGTLAGDYNEQFF.

The chain uses TRBV29-1 and TRBJ1-2; there is no DNA to check the TCRdb D call of TRBD1. Germline V gives CDR1 SQVTM, CDR2 ANQGSEA. The CDR3 is 12 residues long. The chain's CDR3 is CSAQGPTYGYTF.

This chain joins TRBV3-1 and TRBJ1-5; TCRdb designates TRBD1, a call that cannot be tested without DNA. The CDR3 is 19 amino acids. Per the germline V gene, CDR1 is LGHDT and CDR2 is YNNKEL (reference sequence). CDR3 amino acids: CASSLAGSGSERPEQPQHF. The full variable domain, in which reference TRBV3-1 and TRBJ1-5 provide the parts outside the CDR3, is DTAVSQTPKYLVTQMGNDKSIKCEQNLGHDTMYWYKQDSKKFLKIMFSYNNKELIINETVPNRFSPKSPDKAHLNLHINSLELGDSAVYFCASSLAGSGSERPEQPQHFGDGTRLSIL.

The chain is built from TRBV7-9 and TRBJ1-3. Germline CDR1 and CDR2: SEHNR and FQNEAQ (reference sequence). The CDR3 loop spans 16 amino acids. The CDR3 reads CASSLGSPSSGNTIYF.

The V and J genes are TRBV28 and TRBJ2-7; TCRdb calls TRBD2, which cannot be checked without DNA. There are 13 residues in the CDR3. Germline V lookup: CDR1 MDHEN, CDR2 SYDVKM. This CDR3 is CASSSGTIYEQYF.

The chain employs TRBV29-1 and TRBJ2-3; TCRdb indicates TRBD1, and absent DNA this call remains unverified. Germline V gene data show CDR1 as SQVTM and CDR2 as ANQGSEA. This CDR3 contains 14 residues. CDR3 amino acids: CSGKRGLLTDTQYF.